The table lists the clone carrying this T cell receptor beta chain with a count of one. Its antigen remains unknown. This sample was taken from a study of shared clonotypes between healthy human individuals. An even split of each subset's genomic DNA across several immunoSEQ plates was performed. Authors' analysis steps: Sequence data from immunoSEQ were junction-only and lacked quality scores; consequently, filtering differed. Sequencing used immunoSEQ multiplex PCR; TCRdb keeps in-frame clones, though not all of them. D and trimming come from the DNA, and the V and J calls and clone size come from that table. Found here are under 300,000 clones, 65% of them singletons; the top ten hold roughly 10%. The CDR3 is 15 residues long. The germline V gene has CDR1 SEHNR and CDR2 FQNEAQ (reference sequence). The ends lost 3 bases at V and 5 bases at J; junction bases unmatched: 9. Overall study findings and caveats: Memory subsets generally showed lower estimated richness than naive subsets.

Sequencing input: memory CD4+ T cells sorted from blood. Subset of the sample: CD45RA-negative fraction. The sequence came from a man aged 25-45 years in good health. The chain is built from TRBV7-9 and TRBJ2-5; 7 bases match TRBD1. CDR3 region: CASSFPSQGRETQYF. The CDR3 DNA sequence: TGTGCCAGCAGCTTTCCGTCACAGGGGCGGGAGACCCAGTACTTC.